This entry lists 2 T cell receptor beta chains sequenced from one sample in a study of regulatory T cells in long-lasting Graves disease. Libraries of TCR beta came from iRepertoire HTBI primers plus Arm-PCR of CDR3 regions. TCRdb ran MiXCR on the multiplex PCR reads and lists one entry per CDR3 protein. This table holds 400,000 to 650,000 distinct CDR3 sequences, approximately 16% found once. Time point here: newly diagnosed GD, antithyroid drugs for less than 3 months. PBMCs provided the RNA from which the TCR library was made. This same sample was also taken into another study, of T cells in Graves' hyperthyroidism and ophthalmopathy.

The sample consisted of peripheral blood mononuclear cells (PBMCs), taken at new diagnosis, from a patient treated with antithyroid drugs. The receptors shown here come from a woman aged 35 to 60 with Graves disease.

This clonotype was found many times. Possible read error: a much larger clone is one base away. The chain uses TRBV11-2 and TRBJ2-1; TRBD2 agrees at 12 bases. Germline CDR1 SGHAT, CDR2 FQNNGV. Trimming cost V 7 bases and J 12 bases; bases outside gene matches: 16. The CDR3 loop spans 16 amino acids. The CDR3 spells CASTKGLAGGHRRQFF. The CDR3 nucleotides read TGTGCCAGCACCAAGGGGCTAGCGGGGGGGCACCGTAGGCAGTTCTTC. The entire variable domain, with the rest obtained from reference TRBV11-2 and TRBJ2-1, is as follows: EAGVAQSPRYKIIEKRQSVAFWCNPISGHATLYWYQQILGQGPKLLIQFQNNGVVDDSQLPKDRFSAERLKGVDSTLKIQPAKLEDSAVYLCASTKGLAGGHRRQFFGPGTRLTVL.

This clonotype was seen ten or more times. The J gene is TRBJ2-5, the V gene TRBV5-4; D not certain. The germline V and J ends were trimmed by 0 bases and 1 base, with 10 bases remaining between them. The CDR3 extends over 15 amino acids. Per germline, CDR1 SGHNT and CDR2 YYREEE (reference sequence). The CDR3 bases are TGTGCCAGCAGCTTGGAACAGCGAATCCAAGAGACCCAGTACTTC. Translation: CASSLEQRIQETQYF.